This T cell receptor beta chain was documented in a study of blood T cell repertoires in COVID-19. Study information: Samples of COVID-19 (acute and convalescent) were obtained from the United States, Italy and Spain. The cDNA or gDNA used as material had been derived from T cells, B-cell-depleted T cells, or PBMCs.

Original processing methods: It was from reference gene primer amplification that nucleated cell counts were estimated. Only in-frame clones appear in the TCRdb table, and some are missing; sequencing was by immunoSEQ multiplex PCR. For V, J and clone size, that table is used; D and trimming come from the DNA. The sample contains approximately 110,000 clones, about 89% of which appear only once. The sequenced material came from peripheral blood. This receptor was obtained from a man in his forties with acute or convalescent COVID-19.

The CDR3 protein is CASSVGGDRSYEQYF. CDR3 nucleotide sequence: TGTGCCAGCAGCGTAGGGGGTGACAGGTCCTACGAGCAGTACTTC. The genes are TRBV9 and TRBJ2-7; tentative D call: TRBD1 (6 bases). This CDR3 comprises 15 residues. CDR1 SGDLS and CDR2 YYNGEE come from the germline V gene. V was trimmed by 0 bases and J by 1 base, leaving 11 bases between them.